This record looks at one T cell receptor beta chain sequence and its context. The target antigen is unknown. This specimen belongs to a study of cytomegalovirus exposure and HLA in healthy donors. The germline CDR1 and CDR2 sequences are MNHNS and SASEGT. V lost 6 bases and J lost 7; bases outside the gene matches: 8. This CDR3 is built from 14 residues. Study-wide results and limits: The classifier reportedly diagnosed cytomegalovirus status with high specificity and sensitivity. Rarity characterized most TCR sequences, yet some public TCRs appeared in many donors.

Profiled with immunoSEQ multiplex PCR; TCRdb holds only in-frame clones, not every one. Here the sample spans about 160,000 clones, approximately 96% being singletons. This clonotype originated in a woman younger than 35 in good health and CMV-seronegative. Sequences were obtained from PBMCs. The rearrangement joins TRBV6-1 to TRBJ2-1, with 8 bases matching TRBD1. CDR3 protein: CASRARTGLNEQFF. DNA for the CDR3: TGTGCCAGCAGGGCTCGGACAGGGTTGAATGAGCAGTTCTTC.